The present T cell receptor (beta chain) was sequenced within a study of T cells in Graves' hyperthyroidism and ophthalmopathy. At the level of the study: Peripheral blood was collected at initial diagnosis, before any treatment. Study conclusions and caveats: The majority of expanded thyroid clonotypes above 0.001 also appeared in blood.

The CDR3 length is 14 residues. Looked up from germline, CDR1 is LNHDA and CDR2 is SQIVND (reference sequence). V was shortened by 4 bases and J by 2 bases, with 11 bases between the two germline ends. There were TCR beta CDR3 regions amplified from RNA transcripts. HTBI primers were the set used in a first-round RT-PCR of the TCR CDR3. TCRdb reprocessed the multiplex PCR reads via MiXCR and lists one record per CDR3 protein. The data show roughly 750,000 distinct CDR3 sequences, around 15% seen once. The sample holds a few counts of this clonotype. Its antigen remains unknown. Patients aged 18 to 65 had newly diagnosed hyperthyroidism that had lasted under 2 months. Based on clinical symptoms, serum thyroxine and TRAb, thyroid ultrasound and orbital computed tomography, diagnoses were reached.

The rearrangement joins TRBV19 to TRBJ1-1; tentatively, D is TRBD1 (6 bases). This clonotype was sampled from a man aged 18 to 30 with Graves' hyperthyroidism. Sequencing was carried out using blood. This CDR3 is CASSTTGANTEAFF. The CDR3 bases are TGTGCCAGTAGTACGACAGGTGCCAACACTGAAGCTTTCTTT.